The 5 T cell receptor beta chains listed next were all sequenced from one sample in a study of blood T cell repertoires in COVID-19. Sequenced by immunoSEQ multiplex PCR; TCRdb stores in-frame clones only, minus some. The data hold around 200,000 clones, with around 83% observed a single time. Source material: peripheral blood. These TCRs come from a man aged 35 to 55 with active or convalescent COVID-19.

This clone was seen many times. This chain connects TRBV6-5 to TRBJ1-6; D is unresolved. This CDR3 spans 13 amino acids. The germline V gene encodes CDR1 MNHEY and CDR2 SVGAGI. V shed 0 bases and J shed 14 bases, with 11 bases lying between them. As DNA, the CDR3 is TGTGCCAGCAGTTACTCTGGTGACCGGGCCCTCCACTTT. Its protein is CASSYSGDRALHF.

This sequence joins TRBV18 and TRBJ1-2, with 8 bases lining up with TRBD1. The CDR3 has 13 amino acids. Germline-derived CDR1 and CDR2 are KGHSH and LQKENI. V shed 3 bases, J shed 6 bases, and the junction held 3 bases outside the gene matches. This CDR3 reads CASSPTGEDGYTF. CDR3 coding DNA: TGTGCCAGCTCACCGACAGGGGAAGATGGCTACACCTTC.

The rearrangement links TRBV11-2 to TRBJ1-2; unclear D gene. The CDR3 runs to 15 residues. Trimming pared 4 bases from V and 7 bases from J, leaving 19 bases between. Germline assignment: CDR1 SGHAT and CDR2 FQNNGV. In DNA, the CDR3 is TGTGCCAGCAGCTCCCACGTGGTCGCGGCGGGTGGCTACACCTTC. Translation: CASSSHVVAAGGYTF.

This chain links TRBV5-1 with TRBJ2-3; D might be TRBD2 (5 bases). Trimming shortened V by 0 bases and J by 0 bases, and 8 bases separated the two germline ends. This CDR3 comprises 15 residues. Looked up from germline, CDR1 is SGHRS and CDR2 is YFSETQ. This CDR3 reads CASSLVGESTDTQYF. DNA of the CDR3: TGCGCCAGCAGCTTGGTCGGGGAGAGCACAGATACGCAGTATTTT.

The chain has TRBV11-2 and TRBJ1-6; TRBD1 is a possible D gene (6 bases). Looked up from germline, CDR1 is SGHAT and CDR2 is FQNNGV. The CDR3 length is 15 residues. The V end lost 4 bases, the J end lost 3 bases, and 10 bases lay between the germline ends. CDR3 region: CASSSDRSYNSPLHF. Written as DNA, the CDR3 is TGTGCCAGCAGCTCCGACAGGAGCTATAATTCACCCCTCCACTTT.